This TCR beta chain was identified during a study of OX40 agonist ivuxolimab in advanced cancers. The wider study: Patients in dose escalation had liver, melanoma, kidney or head and neck cancers. With a range of roughly 20 to 85, age averaged approximately 60 years, and around 83% were male.

The table came from immunoSEQ multiplex PCR; TCRdb's copy has only in-frame clones and leaves some out. The profile covers about 35,000 clones, with approximately 81% appearing a single time and 9.5% to 15% taken by the ten largest. Drawing of blood for sampling happened at baseline, at cycle 4 day 1, and at cycle 7 day 1. The CDR3 runs to 17 residues. V was trimmed by 7 bases and J by 1 base, leaving 21 bases between them. The V gene's germline CDR1 is MGHRA and CDR2 YSYEKL. V is TRBV4-1 and J is TRBJ2-3, with a tentative D call TRBD2 (5 bases). The sequencing here drew on CD4+ or CD8+ T cells sorted from blood, taken in a trial of the OX40 agonist ivuxolimab. This TCR was sampled from an adult with an advanced solid tumor such as melanoma, head and neck, liver or kidney cancer. CDR3 DNA: TGCGCCAGCACCCTCCGGGCAGTAACTAGGGGCACAGATACGCAGTATTTT. This codes for CASTLRAVTRGTDTQYF.